This T cell receptor beta chain was observed in a study of blood T cells in healthy people across ages. Trimming removed 6 bases from V and 4 bases from J, with 23 bases in between. The CDR3 spans 17 residues. A J-beta primer mix and a sample-barcoded 5' primer were used in a second PCR of roughly 6 to 12 cycles. TCRdb independently ran MiXCR on the 5' RACE reads; one entry per CDR3 protein. The sample holds 1.5 million to 2 million distinct CDR3 sequences; roughly 49% are singletons and the top ten take roughly 2%. Study-level points and caveats: Because donor CMV status was unknown, expanded clonotype changes were possibly confounded. Estimated diversity that came from one million T cells was considered an underestimate. Both naive CD4+ cell counts and diversity were greater in long-lived donors than in aged donors.

This clonotype came up a few times. Antigen: not known. This TCR was recovered from a woman between 40 and 55 years old in good health. This sequence joins TRBV12-3 or TRBV12-4 and TRBJ2-3; D remains ambiguous. The sequenced sample consisted of blood. CDR3 nucleotide sequence: TGTGCCAGCAGCCATGCCCGGGCATTTACCCCCTCAGATACGCAGTATTTT. Translated, it gives CASSHARAFTPSDTQYF.